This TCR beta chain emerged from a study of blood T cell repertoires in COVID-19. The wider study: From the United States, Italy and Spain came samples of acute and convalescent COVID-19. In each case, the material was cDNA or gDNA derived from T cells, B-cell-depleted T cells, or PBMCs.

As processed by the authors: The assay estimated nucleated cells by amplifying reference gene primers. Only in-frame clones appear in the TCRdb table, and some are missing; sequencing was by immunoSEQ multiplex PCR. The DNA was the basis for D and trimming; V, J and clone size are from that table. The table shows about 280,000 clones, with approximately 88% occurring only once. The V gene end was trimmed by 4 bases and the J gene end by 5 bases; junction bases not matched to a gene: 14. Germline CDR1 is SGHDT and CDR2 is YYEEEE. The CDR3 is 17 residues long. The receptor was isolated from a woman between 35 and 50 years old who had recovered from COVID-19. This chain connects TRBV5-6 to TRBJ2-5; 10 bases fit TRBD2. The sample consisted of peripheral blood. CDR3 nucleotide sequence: TGTGCCAGCAGCCCAGGGGTAGCGGGAGGCCGGGGGGAGACCCAGTACTTC. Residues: CASSPGVAGGRGETQYF.